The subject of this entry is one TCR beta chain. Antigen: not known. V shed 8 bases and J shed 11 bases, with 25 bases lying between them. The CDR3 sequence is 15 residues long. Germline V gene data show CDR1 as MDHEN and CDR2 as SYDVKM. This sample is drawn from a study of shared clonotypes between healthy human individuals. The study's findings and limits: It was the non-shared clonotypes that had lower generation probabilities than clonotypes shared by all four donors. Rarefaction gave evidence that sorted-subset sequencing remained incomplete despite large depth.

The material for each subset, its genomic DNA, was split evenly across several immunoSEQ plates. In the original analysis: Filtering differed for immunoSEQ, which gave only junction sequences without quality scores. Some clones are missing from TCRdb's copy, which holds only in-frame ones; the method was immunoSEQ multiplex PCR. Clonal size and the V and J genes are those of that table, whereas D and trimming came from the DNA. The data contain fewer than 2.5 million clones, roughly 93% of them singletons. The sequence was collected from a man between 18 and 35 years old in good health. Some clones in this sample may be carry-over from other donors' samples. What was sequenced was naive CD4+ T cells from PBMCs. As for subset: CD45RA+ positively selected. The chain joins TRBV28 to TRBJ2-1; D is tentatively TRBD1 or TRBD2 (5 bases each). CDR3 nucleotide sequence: TGTGCCAGCTACGAACCGGGACGCGCATTCGGTAAGCAGTTCTTC. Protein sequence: CASYEPGRAFGKQFF.